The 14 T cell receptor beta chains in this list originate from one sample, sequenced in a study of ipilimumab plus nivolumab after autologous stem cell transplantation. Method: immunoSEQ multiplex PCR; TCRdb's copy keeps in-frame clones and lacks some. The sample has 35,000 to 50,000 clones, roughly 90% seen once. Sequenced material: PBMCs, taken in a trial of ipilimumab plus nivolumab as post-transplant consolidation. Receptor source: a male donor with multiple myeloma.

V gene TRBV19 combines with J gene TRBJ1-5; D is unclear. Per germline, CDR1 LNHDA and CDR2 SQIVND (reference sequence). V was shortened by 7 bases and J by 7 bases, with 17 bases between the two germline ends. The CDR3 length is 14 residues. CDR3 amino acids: CASTLGSSEQPQHF. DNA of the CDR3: TGTGCCAGTACCCTCGGTTCCTCCGAACAGCCCCAGCATTTT.

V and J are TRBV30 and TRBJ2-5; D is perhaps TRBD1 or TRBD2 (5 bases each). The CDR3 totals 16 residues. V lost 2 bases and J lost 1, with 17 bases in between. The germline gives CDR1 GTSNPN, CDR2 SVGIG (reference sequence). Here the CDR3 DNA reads TGTGCCTGGAGTCCGCCCGGGGCGCTGGTCCAAGAGACCCAGTACTTC. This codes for CAWSPPGALVQETQYF.

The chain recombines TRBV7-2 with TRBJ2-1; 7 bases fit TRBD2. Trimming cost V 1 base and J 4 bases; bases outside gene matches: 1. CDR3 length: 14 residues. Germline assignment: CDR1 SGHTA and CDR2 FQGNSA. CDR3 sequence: CASSLGEGYNEQFF. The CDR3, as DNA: TGTGCCAGCAGCTTAGGGGAGGGTTACAATGAGCAGTTCTTC.

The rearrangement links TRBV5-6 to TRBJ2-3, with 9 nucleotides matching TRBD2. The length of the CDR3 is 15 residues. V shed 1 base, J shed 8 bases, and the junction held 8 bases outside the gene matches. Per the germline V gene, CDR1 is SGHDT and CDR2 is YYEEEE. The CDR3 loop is CASSLNRRGGSTQYF. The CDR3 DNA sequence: TGTGCCAGCAGCTTGAATAGGCGGGGGGGGTCTACGCAGTATTTT.

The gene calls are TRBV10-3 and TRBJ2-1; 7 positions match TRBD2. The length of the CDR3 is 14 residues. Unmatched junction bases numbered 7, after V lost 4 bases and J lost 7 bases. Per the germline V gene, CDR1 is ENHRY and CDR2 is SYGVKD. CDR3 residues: CAISGPGGRNEQFF. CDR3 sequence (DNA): TGTGCCATCAGTGGCCCGGGAGGAAGGAATGAGCAGTTCTTC.

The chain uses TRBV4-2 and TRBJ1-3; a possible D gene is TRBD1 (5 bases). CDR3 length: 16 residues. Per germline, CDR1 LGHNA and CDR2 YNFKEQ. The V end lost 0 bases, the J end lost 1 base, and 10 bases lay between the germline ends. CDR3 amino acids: CASSQEQVLSGNTIYF. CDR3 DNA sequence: TGTGCCAGCAGCCAAGAACAGGTTTTATCTGGAAACACCATATATTTT.

CDR3 sequence (DNA): TGTGCCAGCAGCTCAGAGGTCGCGAACACCGGGGAGCTGTTTTTT. This gives the protein CASSSEVANTGELFF. J is TRBJ2-2 and V is TRBV5-4, with D uncertain. Deletions cut 3 bases from V and 0 bases from J, with 9 bases between. The CDR3 has 15 residues. Germline values: CDR1 SGHNT, CDR2 YYREEE (reference sequence).

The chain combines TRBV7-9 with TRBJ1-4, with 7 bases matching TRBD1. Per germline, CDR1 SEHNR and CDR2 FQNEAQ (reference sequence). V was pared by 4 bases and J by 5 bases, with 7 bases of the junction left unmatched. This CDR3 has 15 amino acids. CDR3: CASSSKTGWNEKLFF. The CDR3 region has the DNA TGTGCCAGCAGCTCAAAGACAGGGTGGAATGAAAAACTGTTTTTT.

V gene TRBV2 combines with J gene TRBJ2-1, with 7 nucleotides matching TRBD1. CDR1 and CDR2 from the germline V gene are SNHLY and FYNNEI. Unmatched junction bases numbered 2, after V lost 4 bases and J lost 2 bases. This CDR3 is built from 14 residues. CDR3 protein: CASSVGQTYNEQFF. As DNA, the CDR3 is TGTGCCAGCAGTGTGGGACAGACCTACAATGAGCAGTTCTTC.

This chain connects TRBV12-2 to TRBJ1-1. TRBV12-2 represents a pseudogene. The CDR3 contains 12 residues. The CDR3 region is CAPRGENTEAFF. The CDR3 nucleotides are TGTGCCCCCAGAGGGGAGAACACTGAAGCTTTCTTT.

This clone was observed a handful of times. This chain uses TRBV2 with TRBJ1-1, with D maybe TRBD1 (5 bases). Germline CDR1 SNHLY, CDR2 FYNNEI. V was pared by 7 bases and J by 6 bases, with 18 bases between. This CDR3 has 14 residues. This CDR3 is CASNKQAGKAEAFF. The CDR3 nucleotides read TGTGCCAGCAACAAACAGGCAGGGAAGGCTGAAGCTTTCTTT.

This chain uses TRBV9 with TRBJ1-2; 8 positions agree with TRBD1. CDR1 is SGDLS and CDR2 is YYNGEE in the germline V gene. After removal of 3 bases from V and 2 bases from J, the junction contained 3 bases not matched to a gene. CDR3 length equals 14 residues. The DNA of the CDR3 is TGTGCCAGCAGCGGACAGGGGTCCAACTATGGCTACACCTTC. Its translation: CASSGQGSNYGYTF. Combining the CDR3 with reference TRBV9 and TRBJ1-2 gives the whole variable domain DSGVTQTPKHLITATGQRVTLRCSPRSGDLSVYWYQQSLDQGLQFLIQYYNGEERAKGNILERFSAQQFPDLHSELNLSSLELGDSALYFCASSGQGSNYGYTFGSGTRLTVV.

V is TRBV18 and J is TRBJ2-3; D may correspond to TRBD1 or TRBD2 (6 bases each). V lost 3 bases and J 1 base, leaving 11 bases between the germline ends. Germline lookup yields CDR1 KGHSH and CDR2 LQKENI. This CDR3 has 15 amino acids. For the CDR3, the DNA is TGTGCCAGCTCACCTGGGGGGCCGGGCACAGATACGCAGTATTTT. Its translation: CASSPGGPGTDTQYF.

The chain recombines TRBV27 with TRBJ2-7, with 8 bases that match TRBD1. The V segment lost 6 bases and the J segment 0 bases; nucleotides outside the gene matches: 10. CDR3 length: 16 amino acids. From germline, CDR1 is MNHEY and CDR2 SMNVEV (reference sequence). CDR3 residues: CASRPTGALSSYEQYF. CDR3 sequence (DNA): TGTGCCAGCAGACCGACAGGGGCCCTCAGCTCCTACGAGCAGTACTTC.